This T cell receptor beta chain came from a study of blood T cell repertoires in COVID-19. Study information: Spain, Italy and the United States supplied samples that represented acute and convalescent COVID-19.

Using immunoSEQ multiplex PCR, the repertoire was profiled, and TCRdb retains in-frame clones only, with some absent. Seen here are some 73,000 clones, about 86% observed once, and the top ten hold 25% to 30%. CDR1 and CDR2 (germline): SEHNR, FQNEAQ (reference sequence). CDR3 length: 16 amino acids. J lost 8 bases, V lost 1 base, and 10 bases had no gene match. The TCR sequence derives from a human donor in a cohort sampled during active COVID-19. The V and J genes are TRBV7-9 and TRBJ2-3; 9 nucleotides align to TRBD2. Sequencing was done on a sample of peripheral blood. CDR3 sequence reads: CASSLVTGTSIGTQYF. DNA of the CDR3: TGTGCCAGCAGCTTAGTGACCGGGACTAGCATCGGTACGCAGTATTTT.